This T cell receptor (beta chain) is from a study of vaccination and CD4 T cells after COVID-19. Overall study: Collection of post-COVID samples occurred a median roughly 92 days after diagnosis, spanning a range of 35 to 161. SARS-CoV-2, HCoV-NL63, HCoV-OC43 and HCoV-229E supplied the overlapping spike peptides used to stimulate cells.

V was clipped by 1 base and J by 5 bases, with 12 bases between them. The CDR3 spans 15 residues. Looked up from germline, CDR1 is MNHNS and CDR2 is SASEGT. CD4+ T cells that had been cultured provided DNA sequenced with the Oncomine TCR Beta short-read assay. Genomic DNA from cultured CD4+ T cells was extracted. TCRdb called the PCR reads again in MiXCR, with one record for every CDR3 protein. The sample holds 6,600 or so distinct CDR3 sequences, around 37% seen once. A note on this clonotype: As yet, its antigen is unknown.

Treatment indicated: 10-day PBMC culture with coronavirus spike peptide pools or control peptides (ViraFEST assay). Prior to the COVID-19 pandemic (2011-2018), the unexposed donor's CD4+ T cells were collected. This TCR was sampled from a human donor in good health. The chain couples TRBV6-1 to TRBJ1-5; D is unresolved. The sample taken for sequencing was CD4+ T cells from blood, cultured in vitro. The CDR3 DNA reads TGTGCCAGCAGTGAAGGGGCGGGATTTTATCAGCCCCAGCATTTT. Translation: CASSEGAGFYQPQHF.